This T cell receptor beta chain was observed in a study of blood T cell repertoires in COVID-19. This table comes from immunoSEQ multiplex PCR, and its TCRdb copy is limited to in-frame clones, with some not included. The table includes some 250,000 clones, 70% to 90% detected once. The CDR3 consists of 14 residues. The germline CDR1 and CDR2 sequences are SGHVS and FQNEAQ. The V segment lost 1 base and the J segment 6 bases; nucleotides outside the gene matches: 6. This receptor was obtained from a man aged 55 to 70 with acute or convalescent COVID-19. Sequencing was performed on peripheral blood. V gene TRBV7-8 combines with J gene TRBJ2-7, with 7 bases that match TRBD2. The CDR3 loop reads CASSLVGGPGEQYF. In nucleotides, the CDR3 is TGTGCCAGCAGCTTAGTGGGAGGGCCGGGCGAGCAGTACTTC. Together with reference TRBV7-8 and TRBJ2-7, the CDR3 gives the full variable domain: GAGVSQSPRYKVAKRGQDVALRCDPISGHVSLFWYQQALGQGPEFLTYFQNEAQLDKSGLPSDRFFAERPEGSVSTLKIQRTQQEDSAVYLCASSLVGGPGEQYFGPGTRLTVT.